This TCR beta chain stems from a study of blood T cell repertoires in COVID-19. Study-wide context: COVID-19 samples collected from the United States, Italy and Spain covered acute and convalescent phases. The cDNA or gDNA used as material had been derived from T cells, B-cell-depleted T cells, or PBMCs.

As originally analysed: Cell counts per sample came from amplifying reference gene primers. Assay used: immunoSEQ multiplex PCR; TCRdb lists only in-frame clones, some missing. The DNA gave D and trimming, while V, J and clone size come from that table. The sample records roughly 670,000 clones, 85% to 90% being singletons. The V segment lost 5 bases and the J segment 5 bases; nucleotides outside the gene matches: 12. In germline, CDR1 is SEHNR, CDR2 FQNEAQ (reference sequence). The length of the CDR3 is 16 residues. This clone was picked up one time. This TCR was sampled from a woman aged 18-35 years with acute or convalescent COVID-19. Input material: peripheral blood. The V call is TRBV7-9, the J call TRBJ1-2; the match to TRBD1 covers 9 bases. CDR3 nucleotides: TGTGCCAGCAGCACACCAGGGACAGGGTCCGGTTATGGCTACACCTTC. As protein: CASSTPGTGSGYGYTF.